One TCR beta chain is described in this entry. Its antigen remains unidentified. There are no base qualities to consult, and no much larger clone falls within one base. Whole blood was collected in K2EDTA tubes by collaborating institutions according to the institutions' own protocols. For TCRbeta analysis, collaborators shipped samples in one of three forms: frozen whole blood, isolated PBMCs, or DNA extracted from either of those sample types. TCRbeta CDR3 regions were amplified from genomic DNA by means of the immunoSEQ Assay, a bias-controlled multiplex PCR. The source study handled its data this way. Nucleated cell counts per sample were estimated from amplification of reference gene primers within the assay. To quantify the absolute abundance of each unique TCRbeta CDR3 rearrangement, sequence reads were collapsed and filtered. Productive Simpson clonality was computed per sample as the square root of Simpson's diversity index over productive rearrangements. TCRdb mirrors the immuneACCESS table, restricted to in-frame sequences. Some clones are absent from its copies; in checked studies, under half trace to an unresolved V gene, and the reason for the others is unknown. V and J calls and clone size are those listed in that table; D and trimming were worked out from the DNA. The sample profile shows about 210,000 clones; around four fifths of them were found once. The ten largest clones represent 8% to 10% of the sample.

The sample comes from a study of blood T cell repertoires in COVID-19 (TCRdb year 2020). Regarding the complete study: Samples from collaborators originated in the United States, Italy and Spain and spanned both the acute and convalescent phases of COVID-19. The material from the prospective study consisted of cDNA or gDNA derived from T cells, B-cell-depleted T cells, or PBMCs. Subjects who had been exposed to COVID-19, were actively infected with it, or had recovered from it provided the deeply sampled blood TCRbeta repertoires that made up the dataset. The repertoires were released in a freely available public database intended as a resource for research on the immune response to SARS-CoV-2. Samples were obtained from the ongoing ImmuneRACE study (first 160 participants) and from 1,254 subjects provided by 6 global collaborators. Nearly every sample came with metadata listing a de-identified subject ID, COVID-19 status, age in years and sex. Where HLA class I and class II types were available, the types were taken from metadata supplied by the sample provider, not from assay-based typing. What the authors observed across the whole study: The amount of clinical and demographic metadata varied by source and participant and was provided uncurated.

CDR3 length: 13 amino acids, cysteine to phenylalanine. Just the 39-base CDR3 DNA is kept, in frame starting at base 1. V loses 7 bases, J loses 2 bases, and the germline ends lie 12 bases apart. The germline V gene gives CDR1 as SNHLY and CDR2 as FYNNEI. This TCR was sampled from a woman aged 50 to 60 with acute or convalescent COVID-19. The sequencing input was peripheral blood. The rearrangement combines TRBV2 with TRBJ2-7; TRBD2 could be the D gene, as 5 bases match. CDR3 reads: CASTSDWTYEQYF. In nucleotides, the sequence is TGTGCCAGCACCTCGGACTGGACCTACGAGCAGTACTTC.